This T cell receptor beta chain was identified during a study of cytomegalovirus exposure and HLA in healthy donors. Study information: Ancestry clustering placed 81% of about 400 genotyped donors in the Caucasian-associated cluster. General study points: TCR association rates varied by HLA locus in a later analysis, with DRB1 highest and HLA-C lowest. Among the CMV-associated chains, a few were confirmed in vitro as specific for CMV antigens.

The PCR made use of 60 Vbeta and 13 Jbeta primers. Profiled with immunoSEQ multiplex PCR; TCRdb holds only in-frame clones, not every one. Altogether about 130,000 clones are present, approximately 80% being singletons, with the ten largest covering roughly 1.2%. This CDR3 has 15 residues. Per germline, CDR1 SGDLS and CDR2 YYNGEE. Between the trimmed V and J ends, which lost 1 base and 5 bases, there was a span of 15 bases. Regarding this clone: Its antigen is undetermined.

The source is a girl between 2 and 10 years old in good health and CMV-seronegative. The chain uses TRBV9 and TRBJ2-5; perhaps TRBD2 as D (5 bases). The specimen sequenced was PBMCs. For the CDR3, the DNA is TGTGCCAGCAGCGTATTAGGAAACTCGGGGGAGACCCAGTACTTC. It yields the protein CASSVLGNSGETQYF.